Listed below are T cell receptor beta chains from one sample, sequenced in a study of T cells in Graves' hyperthyroidism and ophthalmopathy. Using its own MiXCR run on the multiplex PCR reads, TCRdb lists one record per CDR3 protein. Seen here are 690,000 or so distinct CDR3 sequences, approximately 19% observed once, and the top ten hold roughly 17%. Sequencing was done on a sample of blood. The source is a woman aged 45-60 years with Graves' hyperthyroidism that later progressed to Graves' ophthalmopathy. Both conserved end residues are part of each CDR3. The D gene is left open where the match is weak. A row's size may be missing; if present it is once, few, many or a size class.

>.|many|TRBV7-3|TRBJ2-3
CASSLNMGEEDTQYF
TGTGCCAGCAGCTTAAATATGGGCGAGGAAGATACGCAGTATTTT
>.|many|TRBV30|TRBJ2-7
CACRDIKQYF
TGTGCCTGCCGGGACATAAAGCAGTACTTC
>.|.|TRBV10-3|TRBJ1-3
CAISVAAGSGNTIYF
TGTGCCATCAGTGTCGCTGCGGGCTCTGGAAACACCATATATTTT
>.|few|TRBV4-2|TRBJ2-1
CASSHVRGNEQFF
TGTGCCAGCAGCCATGTTAGGGGAAATGAGCAGTTCTTC
>.|few|TRBV20-1|TRBJ2-7
CSARDHGATAYEQYF
TGCAGTGCTAGAGATCATGGGGCCACGGCCTACGAGCAGTACTTC
>TRBD2|.|TRBV20-1|TRBJ2-3
CSARDITSDLYTQYF
TGCAGTGCTAGAGATATCACTAGCGACCTTTATACGCAGTATTTT
>.|.|TRBV9|TRBJ1-1
CASSTHGDTEAFF
TGTGCCAGCAGCACCCATGGGGACACTGAAGCTTTCTTT
>TRBD1|.|TRBV9|TRBJ1-4
CASSAGTGTGNEKLFF
TGTGCCAGCAGCGCAGGCACCGGGACAGGAAATGAAAAACTGTTTTTT
>.|.|TRBV24-1|TRBJ1-5
CATSDSPSQPQHF
TGTGCCACCAGTGATTCCCCCAGTCAGCCCCAGCATTTT
>.|many|TRBV2|TRBJ1-1
CASRRGNTEAFF
TGTGCCAGCAGAAGGGGTAACACTGAAGCTTTCTTT
>.|few|TRBV5-1|TRBJ1-5
CASSLEGGSHQPQHF
TGCGCCAGCAGCTTGGAAGGGGGAAGTCACCAGCCCCAGCATTTT
>.|many|TRBV18|TRBJ1-1
CASSPQKTGVSNTEAFF
TGTGCCAGCTCACCACAAAAAACAGGAGTATCGAACACTGAAGCTTTCTTT
>.|few|TRBV7-8|TRBJ1-3
CASSAYSGAGNTIYF
TGTGCCAGCAGCGCCTATTCAGGGGCGGGAAACACCATATATTTT
>.|many|TRBV20-1|TRBJ1-4
CSADLSWGGNEKLFF
TGCAGTGCAGACCTCTCATGGGGGGGAAATGAAAAACTGTTTTTT
>.|few|TRBV27|TRBJ1-5
CASRRRPQHF
TGTGCCAGCAGGCGACGGCCCCAGCATTTT
>.|.|TRBV10-3|TRBJ2-6
CAISETGSGANVLTF
TGTGCCATCAGTGAGACGGGGTCTGGGGCCAACGTCCTGACTTTC
>.|few|TRBV15|TRBJ2-4
CATTTGAKNIQYF
TGTGCCACTACGACGGGGGCGAAAAACATTCAGTACTTC
>TRBD1|.|TRBV6-1|TRBJ1-1
CASTGDREDTEAFF
TGTGCCAGCACCGGGGACAGAGAGGATACTGAAGCTTTCTTT
>TRBD2|.|TRBV20-1|TRBJ2-3
CSARDPLAGRTDTQYF
TGCAGTGCTAGAGATCCCCTAGCGGGGCGCACAGATACGCAGTATTTT
>TRBD1|many|TRBV28|TRBJ2-7
CASREQGGSYEQYF
TGTGCCAGCAGGGAACAGGGGGGTTCCTACGAGCAGTACTTC
>.|.|TRBV12-3/TRBV12-4|TRBJ1-4
CASSSARKLFF
TGTGCCAGCAGTTCTGCTAGGAAACTGTTTTTT
>.|many|TRBV2|TRBJ2-5
CASSEFERGLRETQYF
TGTGCCAGCAGTGAGTTCGAGAGGGGGTTGAGAGAGACCCAGTACTTC
>.|.|TRBV5-1|TRBJ2-1
CASSLAWVGEDNEQFF
TGCGCCAGCAGCTTGGCCTGGGTGGGGGAAGACAATGAGCAGTTCTTC
>.|.|TRBV6-2/TRBV6-3|TRBJ2-2
CASIGGLNTGELFF
TGTGCCAGCATTGGGGGGCTGAACACCGGGGAGCTGTTTTTT
>.|many|TRBV11-3|TRBJ2-5
CASSSDSGETQYF
TGTGCCAGCAGTTCGGACAGTGGGGAGACCCAGTACTTC
>.|.|TRBV27|TRBJ2-2
CASMTLGAAGELFF
TGTGCCAGCATGACTCTGGGGGCCGCCGGGGAGCTGTTTTTT
>TRBD2|few|TRBV3-1|TRBJ2-3
CASSQARGGDQGTDTQYF
TGTGCCAGCAGCCAAGCGCGCGGGGGGGATCAGGGCACAGATACGCAGTATTTT
>.|.|TRBV5-5|TRBJ1-6
CASSHHPGATYNSPLHF
TGCGCCAGCAGCCATCACCCGGGGGCGACCTATAATTCACCCCTCCACTTT
>.|.|TRBV7-9|TRBJ2-7
CASSWGISYEQYF
TGTGCCAGCAGCTGGGGGATTTCCTACGAGCAGTACTTC
>TRBD1|.|TRBV5-1|TRBJ2-2
CATGLPGTGNTGELFF
TGCGCTACGGGACTTCCCGGGACAGGGAACACCGGGGAGCTGTTTTTT
>TRBD1|many|TRBV20-1|TRBJ2-3
CSAPGGTGASDTQYF
TGCAGTGCTCCCGGCGGGACAGGGGCATCAGATACGCAGTATTTT
>TRBD1|few|TRBV7-9|TRBJ1-4
CASNLRGQGNEKLFF
TGTGCCAGCAATTTACGGGGACAGGGTAATGAAAAACTGTTTTTT
>.|.|TRBV13|TRBJ1-2
CASSFGISYGYTF
TGTGCCAGCAGCTTTGGGATTAGCTATGGCTACACCTTC
>TRBD1|.|TRBV10-3|TRBJ1-1
CATVQGSDTEAFF
TGTGCCACGGTACAGGGGAGTGACACTGAAGCTTTCTTT
>TRBD1|few|TRBV5-1|TRBJ1-2
CASSLGSGGNYGYTF
TGCGCCAGCAGCTTGGGGTCAGGGGGCAACTATGGCTACACCTTC
>.|few|TRBV6-1|TRBJ1-1
CASSQNLGFTEAFF
TGTGCCAGCAGTCAAAACCTTGGGTTCACTGAAGCTTTCTTT
>.|.|TRBV5-6|TRBJ1-4
CASGYTGSEKLFF
TGTGCCAGCGGCTACACAGGGAGCGAAAAACTGTTTTTT
>.|many|TRBV2|TRBJ2-1
CASIRVAPENKQFF
TGTGCCAGCATTCGGGTGGCCCCAGAAAATAAGCAGTTCTTC
>TRBD1|few|TRBV6-6|TRBJ1-5
CASSFSTGGNWHF
TGTGCCAGCAGTTTCTCGACAGGGGGGAATTGGCATTTT
>TRBD1|.|TRBV6-5|TRBJ2-3
CASSYSTGGSTDTQYF
TGTGCCAGCAGTTACTCGACAGGGGGGAGCACAGATACGCAGTATTTT
>TRBD2|many|TRBV20-1|TRBJ2-1
CSASGASGYNEQFF
TGCAGTGCTAGTGGGGCTAGCGGGTACAATGAGCAGTTCTTC
>.|many|TRBV7-9|TRBJ1-1
CASSQTVVGTEAFF
TGTGCCAGCAGCCAGACCGTAGTAGGCACTGAAGCTTTCTTT
>TRBD2|.|TRBV27|TRBJ2-5
CASSLSRVAGDPFQETQYF
TGTGCCAGCAGTTTATCGAGAGTAGCGGGGGACCCATTCCAAGAGACCCAGTACTTC
>.|.|TRBV6-1|TRBJ2-7
CASRLERGSIEQYF
TGTGCCAGCCGCCTTGAGCGAGGGTCGATCGAGCAGTACTTC
>TRBD2|.|TRBV30|TRBJ2-1
CASSRGGRYNEQFF
TGTGCCTCTTCTCGGGGGGGCAGGTACAATGAGCAGTTCTTC
>.|few|TRBV18|TRBJ1-5
CASSAGGWSNQPQHF
TGTGCCAGCTCCGCCGGGGGTTGGAGCAATCAGCCCCAGCATTTT
>.|many|TRBV12-3/TRBV12-4|TRBJ2-1
CASSSQKAGPSYNEQFF
TGTGCCAGCAGTTCCCAAAAAGCGGGCCCCTCCTACAATGAGCAGTTCTTC
>.|.|TRBV20-1|TRBJ1-1
CSPSGGRNTEAFF
TGCAGCCCGTCGGGGGGGAGAAACACTGAAGCTTTCTTT
>.|.|TRBV6-1|TRBJ1-5
CASRSNQGYSNQPQHF
TGTGCCAGCAGGTCGAATCAGGGATATAGCAATCAGCCCCAGCATTTT
>.|few|TRBV6-2/TRBV6-3|TRBJ1-1
CASRQRAWFF
TGTGCCAGCAGGCAGAGGGCTTGGTTCTTT
>.|.|TRBV29-1|TRBJ2-3
CSVGPLTDTQYF
TGCAGCGTCGGGCCCCTCACAGATACGCAGTATTTT
>.|many|TRBV5-1|TRBJ1-1
CASSLAKGNTEAFF
TGCGCCAGCAGCTTGGCCAAGGGGAACACTGAAGCTTTCTTT
>.|.|TRBV25-1|TRBJ1-3
CASRTTVGNTIYF
TGTGCCAGCAGGACGACAGTGGGAAACACCATATATTTT
>.|many|TRBV30|TRBJ1-1
CAWSGSGGRTEAFF
TGTGCCTGGAGTGGGTCGGGGGGTCGGACTGAAGCTTTCTTT
>.|many|TRBV5-1|TRBJ2-1
CASSLGEDSNEQFF
TGCGCCAGCAGCTTGGGGGAAGACAGCAATGAGCAGTTCTTC